The 5 T cell receptor beta chains in this list originate from one sample, sequenced in a study of beta chain features in type 1 diabetes (dated by TCRdb to 2016 to 2019). Libraries came from the immunoSEQ multiplex PCR assay. The entire isolated RNA was reverse transcribed using the High Capacity cDNA Reverse Transcription Kit, and thus expressed TCRB transcripts were sequenced. What TCRdb holds here is the immuneACCESS table cut down to in-frame rearrangements. Part of the clones is not present; checked against another copy, under half of the missing clones reflect an unresolved V gene, and the others are unexplained. In this sample the table shows under 350,000 clones, under 8.5% of which occur a single time. Approximately 0.93% of the sample rests with the top ten. The sequencing input was central memory CD4+ T cells from blood. The receptors were gathered from a woman aged 18-29 years in good health.

In this sample, this clone turned up a few times. V usage is TRBV4-2 and J usage is TRBJ2-7; D is unclear. The CDR3 sequence is 15 residues long. The germline CDR1 and CDR2 sequences are LGHNA and YNFKEQ. V lost 0 bases, J lost 5 bases, and 14 bases lay in between. Here the CDR3 DNA reads TGTGCCAGCAGCCAAGACTGGAAAGCGAGCAACGAGCAGTACTTC. Its translation is CASSQDWKASNEQYF.

In this sample, this clone turned up a few times. V is TRBV18 and J is TRBJ1-1; the D is unclear. The CDR3 is made up of 13 amino acids. Germline CDR1 KGHSH, CDR2 LQKENI. V lost 6 bases and J lost 1, with 9 bases in between. CDR3 sequence (DNA): TGTGCCAGCTCGGCCGGCGGGAACACTGAAGCTTTCTTT. Protein: CASSAGGNTEAFF.

This clone was observed a handful of times. The chain recombines TRBV5-4 with TRBJ2-7; weak D call: TRBD2 (7 bases). The CDR3 has 16 amino acids. Trimming took 2 bases from V and 3 from J, leaving 18 bases between them. Looked up from germline, CDR1 is SGHNT and CDR2 is YYREEE (reference sequence). CDR3 nucleotide sequence: TGTGCCAGCAGCTTTGACACCCGCGGGGGCGACTACGAGCAGTACTTC. Protein sequence: CASSFDTRGGDYEQYF.

There are many counts of this clone. The rearrangement links TRBV15 to TRBJ2-7; tentatively, D is TRBD1 or TRBD2 (5 bases each). The V end was cut by 6 bases, the J end by 3 bases, with 15 bases between. CDR3 length: 14 amino acids. Germline V gene sequence: CDR1 LNHNV, CDR2 YYDKDF (reference sequence). CDR3 protein: CATRRDQGFYEQYF. The CDR3 DNA follows: TGTGCCACCAGGAGGGACCAAGGGTTCTACGAGCAGTACTTC. Full variable domain (outside the CDR3, taken from reference TRBV15 and TRBJ2-7): DAMVIQNPRYQVTQFGKPVTLSCSQTLNHNVMYWYQQKSSQAPKLLFHYYDKDFNNEADTPDNFQSRRPNTSFCFLDIRSPGLGDTAMYLCATRRDQGFYEQYFGPGTRLTVT.

V is TRBV11-3 and J is TRBJ2-2; 8 positions match TRBD2. Looked up from germline, CDR1 is SGHNT and CDR2 is YENEEA. V lost 5 bases to trimming and J lost 7 bases; unmatched junction nucleotides: 3. The CDR3 runs to 13 residues. CDR3 nucleotide sequence: TGTGCCAGCAGCCGAGCGGGAGTCGGGGAGCTGTTTTTT. It is translated as CASSRAGVGELFF. Full variable domain (remainder filled in from reference TRBV11-3 and TRBJ2-2): EAGVVQSPRYKIIEKKQPVAFWCNPISGHNTLYWYLQNLGQGPELLIRYENEEAVDDSQLPKDRFSAERLKGVDSTLKIQPAELGDSAVYLCASSRAGVGELFFGEGSRLTVL.